This TCR beta chain derives from a study of beta chain features in type 1 diabetes. Findings and limits, study-wide: Shorter TCRB CDR3s, moderately but significantly so, were found in Type 1 diabetes patients in all four CD4+ subsets. Although PCR might favor shorter templates, it would do so equally in patients and controls.

This CDR3 has 14 amino acids. Germline CDR1 SNHLY, CDR2 FYNNEI. V lost 5 bases and J 7 bases, leaving 15 bases between the germline ends. The investigators reverse transcribed all of the isolated RNA, so they sequenced expressed TCRB transcripts. Libraries were prepared by immunoSEQ multiplex PCR; TCRdb keeps only in-frame clonotypes and omits some of them. The table has approximately 730,000 clones, 13% seen once. Of note for this clone: The antigen remains undetermined.

The clonotype was recovered from a man in his late teens or twenties with type 1 diabetes. Material for sequencing was naive CD4+ T cells from blood. This chain uses TRBV2 with TRBJ2-1; a weak D match, TRBD1 (6 bases). The DNA for the CDR3 is TGTGCCAGCAGTCCCCAAGAGGGACAAAATGAGCAGTTCTTC. Residues: CASSPQEGQNEQFF.